This T cell receptor (beta chain) was sequenced during a study of tumour-infiltrating T cells in Burkitt lymphoma. Only a few counts were recorded for this clone. This CDR3 has 14 amino acids. CDR1 is ENHRY and CDR2 is SYGVKD in the germline V gene. The germline V and J ends were trimmed by 5 bases and 12 bases, with 17 bases remaining between them. Method: immunoSEQ multiplex PCR; TCRdb's copy keeps in-frame clones and lacks some. The sample shows about 6,300 clones, around a tenth of them seen only once. The rearrangement joins TRBV10-3 to TRBJ1-6; weak D call: TRBD1 (5 bases). The receptor was derived from a human donor with diffuse large B-cell lymphoma. The specimen sequenced was tumor tissue. DNA of the CDR3: TGTGCCATCAGTCCGGGACTCTCCCGCGGACCCCTCCACTTT. Amino acid sequence: CAISPGLSRGPLHF.